Listed below are T cell receptor beta chains from one sample, sequenced in a study of CD4 T cells in relation to SARS-CoV-2 and coronaviruses. No antigen has been identified for these receptors. Measured with immunoSEQ multiplex PCR; TCRdb has only the in-frame clones, and not every one. Among some 22,000 clones, about two thirds were seen once, and the ten largest hold around 17%. Specimen: CD4+ T cells from PBMCs, cultured in vitro. The receptors were sampled from a human donor in good health. Both conserved end residues are part of each CDR3. Part of the rows lack a size; the others show once, few, many or a class for expanded clones.

size	V	J	CDR3
once	TRBV12-3/TRBV12-4	TRBJ2-7	CASSFHRAYEQYF
few	TRBV7-2	TRBJ1-2	CASSLGPRQSNYGYTF
-	TRBV27	TRBJ1-1	CASRPSGNTEAFF
-	TRBV20-1	TRBJ2-7	CSGALASEQYF
-	TRBV18	TRBJ1-3	CASSHGQGALGNTIYF
-	TRBV4-1	TRBJ2-5	CASSQSPSGETQYF
-	TRBV11-2	TRBJ2-7	CASSQDRGTYEQYF
once	TRBV7-2	TRBJ1-2	CASSSPGQLNYGYTF
-	TRBV3-1/TRBV3-2	TRBJ1-6	CASSQGDSYNSPLHF
-	TRBV6-6	TRBJ1-5	CASSRSLPGQVSGQPQHF
-	TRBV4-1	TRBJ2-7	CASSQPGTGSYEQYF
-	TRBV18	TRBJ2-7	CASSDPGQFYEQYF
-	TRBV2	TRBJ2-2	CASRGRGVFTGELFF
-	TRBV19	TRBJ2-7	CASSIVGGEREQYF
-	TRBV5-4	TRBJ2-2	CASSRGLDNTGELFF
-	TRBV6-6	TRBJ2-3	CASSYSTSGGTDTQYF
few	TRBV3-1/TRBV3-2	TRBJ2-3	CASSQELGRLTTDTQYF
-	TRBV6-6	TRBJ2-3	CASSYSLGGGTDTQYF